The 22 T cell receptor beta chains below were found in one sample sequenced in a study of blood T cells in healthy people across ages. It was with a sample-barcoded 5' primer and a J-beta primer mix that a second PCR of roughly 7 to 12 cycles was run. Via MiXCR, TCRdb re-called the 5' RACE reads, giving one row per CDR3 protein. This table holds 1.5 million to 2 million distinct CDR3 sequences, about 49% found once. Sequenced: blood. The receptors come from a woman aged 40 to 50 in good health.

Only a few counts were recorded for this clonotype. This rearrangement joins TRBV7-9 to TRBJ2-1, with D tentatively TRBD1 (5 bases). Looked up from germline, CDR1 is SEHNR and CDR2 is FQNEAQ (reference sequence). V lost 5 bases, J lost 5 bases, and 16 bases lay in between. The CDR3 is 15 amino acids. The CDR3 sequence is CASSIGREGNNEQFF. Written as DNA, the CDR3 is TGTGCCAGCAGCATCGGCAGGGAAGGGAACAATGAGCAGTTCTTC.

This clonotype occurred many times. This chain uses TRBV4-3 with TRBJ2-5; D remains unclear. From germline, CDR1 is LGHNA and CDR2 YSLEER. Trimming removed 0 bases from V and 3 bases from J, with 11 bases in between. The CDR3 has 15 residues. CDR3: CASSQDQNRKETQYF. The CDR3 DNA follows: TGCGCCAGCAGCCAAGATCAGAACAGAAAAGAGACCCAGTACTTC.

The chain recombines TRBV11-1 with TRBJ2-1, with TRBD2 matching 9 bases. V trimming: 1 base; J trimming: 6 bases; junction bases outside the gene matches: 10. The CDR3 spans 17 residues. CDR1 is SGHAT, CDR2 FQDESV, per germline (reference sequence). The CDR3: CASSLVAGGGAGNEQFF. CDR3 sequence (DNA): TGTGCCAGCAGCTTAGTGGCTGGCGGGGGGGCTGGCAATGAGCAGTTCTTC.

The V gene is TRBV7-2, the J gene TRBJ1-6; the D gene is possibly TRBD1 (6 bases). Germline assignment: CDR1 SGHTA and CDR2 FQGNSA. V shed 10 bases and J shed 8 bases, with 12 bases lying between them. CDR3 length equals 12 residues. CDR3 protein: CATGTRDSPLHF. CDR3 DNA: TGTGCCACCGGGACACGGGATTCACCCCTCCACTTT.

A few counts support this clonotype. This chain uses TRBV7-2 with TRBJ2-3, with a weak D call TRBD2 (6 bases). The germline V and J ends were trimmed by 2 bases and 3 bases, with 21 bases remaining between them. In germline, CDR1 is SGHTA, CDR2 FQGNSA. This CDR3 has 18 residues. The CDR3 nucleotides are TGTGCCAGCAGCTTAAATATCGGCGGGACGCTCGTTACAGATACGCAGTATTTT. Residues: CASSLNIGGTLVTDTQYF. Drawing the rest from reference TRBV7-2 and TRBJ2-3, the complete variable domain is GAGVSQSPSNKVTEKGKDVELRCDPISGHTALYWYRQSLGQGLEFLIYFQGNSAPDKSGLPSDRFSAERTGGSVSTLTIQRTQQEDSAVYLCASSLNIGGTLVTDTQYFGPGTRLTVL.

This clonotype turned up a few times. The rearrangement links TRBV27 to TRBJ2-6, with no clear D. The CDR3 runs to 15 residues. V was cut by 5 bases and J by 2 bases, with 10 bases left in between. Germline values: CDR1 MNHEY, CDR2 SMNVEV (reference sequence). The CDR3, as DNA: TGTGCCAGCAGTGATCCATGGGCTGGGGCCAACGTCCTGACTTTC. It translates to CASSDPWAGANVLTF.

This clonotype was seen only a few times. V usage is TRBV6-6 and J usage is TRBJ2-3; 7 nucleotides line up with TRBD2. Germline CDR1 MNHNY, CDR2 SVGAGI (reference sequence). The V segment lost 5 bases and the J segment 1 base; nucleotides outside the gene matches: 3. CDR3 length equals 14 residues. CDR3 sequence reads: CASSREVGTDTQYF. The CDR3 DNA follows: TGTGCCAGCAGTCGGGAGGTAGGCACAGATACGCAGTATTTT.

The rearrangement links TRBV29-1 to TRBJ2-1, with 7 positions matching TRBD2. Germline V gene data show CDR1 as SQVTM and CDR2 as ANQGSEA. V shed 4 bases and J 8 bases; nucleotides not matched to a gene: 8. The CDR3 totals 13 residues. The CDR3 nucleotides read TGCAGCGTTGGGGGACTACGTCGGGATGAGCAGTTCTTC. This encodes CSVGGLRRDEQFF.

The chain uses TRBV20-1 and TRBJ1-4, with 8 bases that match TRBD1. Germline lookup yields CDR1 DFQATT and CDR2 SNEGSKA (reference sequence). The CDR3 has 12 residues. V lost 5 bases to trimming and J lost 8 bases; unmatched junction nucleotides: 4. CDR3 sequence: CSAARGQEKLFF. The CDR3 bases are TGCAGTGCTGCCAGGGGGCAGGAAAAACTGTTTTTT.

The J gene is TRBJ2-2, the V gene TRBV20-1; 11 bases map to TRBD1. The CDR3 spans 17 residues. Germline V gives CDR1 DFQATT, CDR2 SNEGSKA (reference sequence). The junction had 6 bases not matched to a gene; V was cut back by 3 bases and J by 0 bases. This chain's CDR3 is CSARLGQGASNTGELFF. The DNA of the CDR3 is TGCAGTGCTAGGTTAGGACAGGGGGCGTCGAACACCGGGGAGCTGTTTTTT.

The gene calls are TRBV5-1 and TRBJ1-4, with D tentatively TRBD1 (5 bases). V was pared by 0 bases and J by 0 bases, with 15 bases between. CDR3 size: 18 residues. Per germline, CDR1 SGHRS and CDR2 YFSETQ. CDR3 sequence (DNA): TGCGCCAGCAGCTTGGGATGGGACGAGGGTGCAACTAATGAAAAACTGTTTTTT. As protein: CASSLGWDEGATNEKLFF. The variable domain in full, with the rest retrieved from reference TRBV5-1 and TRBJ1-4, is KAGVTQTPRYLIKTRGQQVTLSCSPISGHRSVSWYQQTPGQGLQFLFEYFSETQRNKGNFPGRFSGRQFSNSRSEMNVSTLELGDSALYLCASSLGWDEGATNEKLFFGSGTQLSVL.

The V gene is TRBV20-1, the J gene TRBJ2-1, with 9 bases matching TRBD2. J lost 7 bases, V lost 1 base, and 8 bases had no gene match. Germline loops: CDR1 DFQATT, CDR2 SNEGSKA (reference sequence). This CDR3 comprises 15 residues. CDR3 bases: TGCAGTGCTAGAGTACGACTAGCGGCGTATAATGAGCAGTTCTTC. Protein product: CSARVRLAAYNEQFF.

CDR3 region: CASYSGGTYNEQFF. CDR3 in DNA: TGTGCCAGCTACTCGGGGGGGACATACAATGAGCAGTTCTTC. The V and J genes are TRBV6-2 or TRBV6-3 and TRBJ2-1; 8 bases map to TRBD2. Germline CDR1 reads MNHEY; CDR2 reads SVGEGT. The CDR3 is made up of 14 amino acids. V trimming: 8 bases; J trimming: 4 bases; junction bases outside the gene matches: 7.

This clonotype was seen a handful of times. V gene TRBV12-3 or TRBV12-4 combines with J gene TRBJ1-1, with TRBD1 identical over 7 bases. The CDR3 is 15 amino acids. V shed 0 bases and J 2 bases; nucleotides not matched to a gene: 3. In DNA, the CDR3 is TGTGCCAGCAGTTTAGCCTCAGGGGGTAACACTGAAGCTTTCTTT. Translating it yields CASSLASGGNTEAFF.

This chain links TRBV28 with TRBJ2-3; tentative D call: TRBD1 (5 bases). This CDR3 is 15 amino acids long. Between the trimmed V and J ends, which lost 10 bases and 1 base, there was a span of 18 bases. Germline loops: CDR1 MDHEN, CDR2 SYDVKM. The CDR3, as DNA: TGTGCCACCACCCGCCAGGGTATTCGCACAGATACGCAGTATTTT. The encoded protein is CATTRQGIRTDTQYF.

This clonotype was counted only a few times. This rearrangement joins TRBV9 to TRBJ2-1, with D unresolved. CDR1 SGDLS and CDR2 YYNGEE come from the germline V gene. The V gene lost 2 bases and the J gene lost 2 bases, with 8 bases spanning the gap. This CDR3 has 14 amino acids. The CDR3 here is CASSVYSTYNEQFF. The CDR3, as DNA: TGTGCCAGCAGCGTGTACAGTACCTACAATGAGCAGTTCTTC.

This CDR3 is CASEGQGGLNEQFF. CDR3 bases: TGTGCCAGCGAGGGACAGGGGGGGCTCAATGAGCAGTTCTTC. V usage is TRBV11-2 and J usage is TRBJ2-1; 11 positions agree with TRBD1. The CDR3 loop spans 14 amino acids. Germline assignment: CDR1 SGHAT and CDR2 FQNNGV. Losses at the gene ends were 8 bases for V and 6 bases for J; bases not matched to a gene: 6.

As to this clonotype: Compared with germline, one end of the junction differs, possibly owing to a read error. The chain carries TRBV7-3 and TRBJ2-1; the D gene is possibly TRBD2 (6 bases). The germline V gene encodes CDR1 SGHTA and CDR2 FQGTGA. The CDR3 has 13 residues. CDR3 nucleotides: TGTGCCAGCAGCTTAGGGGGGTGGAATGAGCGGTTCTTC. It translates to CASSLGGWNERFF.

The V gene is TRBV29-1, the J gene TRBJ1-1; D uncertain. Trimming stripped 6 bases from V and 2 bases from J, with 16 bases between. In germline, CDR1 is SQVTM, CDR2 ANQGSEA. The CDR3 has 14 residues. The CDR3 reads CSVPSPGTNTEAFF. Written as DNA, the CDR3 is TGCAGCGTACCCTCTCCTGGCACAAACACTGAAGCTTTCTTT.

The V gene is TRBV7-2, the J gene TRBJ1-1, with 7 bases identical to TRBD1. Unmatched junction bases numbered 9, after V lost 5 bases and J lost 6 bases. This CDR3 has 14 residues. Germline CDR1 reads SGHTA; CDR2 reads FQGNSA. CDR3 region: CASSTLTGRAEAFF. In DNA form, the CDR3 reads TGTGCCAGCAGCACCTTGACAGGGAGGGCTGAAGCTTTCTTT.

This clonotype showed up just a few times. This chain joins TRBV4-1 and TRBJ2-4, with 7 bases matching TRBD2. Trimming removed 0 bases from V and 1 base from J; junction bases left unmatched: 3. This CDR3 is built from 16 residues. Germline V CDR1 and CDR2: MGHRA, YSYEKL. The CDR3: CASSQEVGGAKNIQYF. As DNA, the CDR3 is TGCGCCAGCAGCCAAGAAGTGGGAGGGGCCAAAAACATTCAGTACTTC.

This clonotype was observed many times. This sequence joins TRBV29-1 and TRBJ2-5; tentatively, D is TRBD1 (5 bases). Trimming removed 0 bases at V and 5 bases at J, with 7 bases between. Germline CDR1 reads SQVTM; CDR2 reads ANQGSEA. The CDR3 covers 12 residues. The CDR3, as DNA: TGCAGCGTTGAAGACCCAGGGGAGACCCAGTACTTC. Its translation: CSVEDPGETQYF.